The following is a T cell receptor (beta chain) sequence with its context. No cognate antigen has been identified for it. Base qualities are missing; no much larger clone stands one base away. The sample comes from a study of blood T cell repertoires in COVID-19 (TCRdb year 2020). At the level of the whole study: Collaborator samples came from the United States, Italy and Spain and covered acute and convalescent phases of COVID-19. The material from the prospective study consisted of cDNA or gDNA derived from T cells, B-cell-depleted T cells, or PBMCs. The dataset comprised deeply sampled blood TCRbeta repertoires from subjects exposed to, actively infected with, or recovered from COVID-19. The repertoires were released in a freely available public database meant as a resource for research on the immune response to SARS-CoV-2. The samples were drawn from the first 160 participants of the ongoing ImmuneRACE study and from 950 to 1,500 subjects provided by 6 global collaborators. Nearly every sample came with metadata listing a de-identified subject ID, COVID-19 status, age in years and sex. Where available, HLA class I and class II types were taken from metadata supplied by the sample provider and were not determined by assay-based typing.

TCRbeta CDR3 regions were amplified from genomic DNA by means of the immunoSEQ Assay, a bias-controlled multiplex PCR. In the original analysis: Nucleated cell counts per sample were estimated from amplification of reference gene primers within the assay. To quantify the absolute abundance of each unique TCRbeta CDR3 rearrangement, sequence reads were collapsed and filtered. For each sample, productive Simpson clonality was calculated as the square root of Simpson's diversity index across productive rearrangements. TCRdb limited this immuneACCESS table to in-frame rearrangements with V and J called. A share of clones is missing; checked studies link under half to unresolved V genes, and the rest is unexplained. V and J calls plus clone size are reproduced from that table; the DNA served to infer D and trimming. Present in this sample are about 100,000 clones, less than 90% of which were seen just once. Jointly, the top ten make up 4.5% to 5.5% of the sample.

Whole blood was collected in K2EDTA tubes by collaborating institutions according to the institutions' own protocols. For TCRbeta analysis, collaborator samples were shipped as frozen whole blood, as isolated PBMCs, or as DNA extracted from either sample type. Findings and caveats that apply to the study as a whole: The quantity of clinical and demographic metadata differed by source and by participant and was supplied without curation.

Reading from cysteine to phenylalanine, the CDR3 counts 15 amino acids. Only the CDR3 DNA is retained, 45 bases long and in frame from the first base. At the junction V is shortened by 2 bases and J by 0 bases, with 7 bases in between. CDR1 and CDR2 were assigned from the germline V gene as KGHSH and LQKENI. The origin of this receptor is a human donor in a cohort sampled during active COVID-19. The sequencing sample was made of peripheral blood. The rearrangement joined TRBV18 to TRBJ2-2; no D gene is confidently identified. The nucleotide sequence reads TGTGCCAGCTCACCAAAAGAGTCGAACACCGGGGAGCTGTTTTTT. Translated, this is CASSPKESNTGELFF.